The sequence of this TCR beta chain was determined in a study of CD8+ T cells in alopecia areata. A few counts support this clone. The sample's treatment: oral pan-JAK inhibitor, 5-10 mg twice daily. Germline V CDR1 and CDR2: MNHNY, SVGAGI (reference sequence). CDR3 length equals 16 residues. V was pared by 2 bases and J by 5 bases, with 8 bases of the junction left unmatched. cDNA serving as the sequencing template came from extracted, reverse transcribed RNA. Method: immunoSEQ multiplex PCR; TCRdb's copy keeps in-frame clones and lacks some. The sample has around 100,000 clones, around 40% seen once; the top ten hold around 18%.

Sequences were derived from CD8+ T cells sorted from blood, sampled at week 24, from a patient treated with tofacitinib. This TCR came from a human donor with alopecia areata. The chain uses TRBV6-6 and TRBJ2-1; TRBD2 aligns across 8 bases. CDR3 bases: TGTGCCAGCAGTTACATACTAGCGGTAGCCAACAATGAGCAGTTCTTC. Its protein is CASSYILAVANNEQFF.